The T cell receptor (beta chain) described here comes from a study of T cells in women clearing cervical HPV infection. Study-level background: HLA type stays a possible confounder, typing being limited.

Trimming left V 0 bases short and J 7 bases short, with 4 bases between. There are 13 residues in the CDR3. Germline CDR1 reads LNHNV; CDR2 reads YYDKDF (reference sequence). Profiled with immunoSEQ multiplex PCR; TCRdb holds only in-frame clones, not every one. Its clone listing holds 30,000 to 45,000 clones. A note on this clone: The read falls 3 residues short of the CDR3 end, and the missing part is taken from the germline J gene.

This clonotype was obtained from a woman aged 18-69 years with a cervical HPV16 infection that either progressed to CIN3+ or cleared (not recorded which). The V gene is TRBV15, the J gene TRBJ1-6; D is unclear. Sequences were obtained from blood buffy coat. The CDR3 is CATSRDPNSPLHF. The part of the CDR3 DNA that was read is TGTGCCACCAGCAGAGATCCGAATTCACCC.